This TCR beta chain was found in a study of technical replicates of blood from a few donors (dated by TCRdb to about 2017). Of note for this clone: Its antigen is still unknown. No base quality values were provided; no much bigger clone lies one nucleotide off.

The library was built by means of the immunoSEQ multiplex PCR assay. The clones in this table, taken by TCRdb from immuneACCESS, are in-frame only. Not every clone is retained; where verified, under half of the shortfall comes from an unresolved V gene, and the cause of the rest is unknown. Present in this sample are around 56,000 clones, about 95% of which were seen just once. The top ten constitute about 3% of the sample. From its cysteine to its phenylalanine, the CDR3 spans 14 amino acids. This entry keeps only the CDR3 DNA: 42 bases, framed from base 1. V is shortened by 1 base, J by 14 bases, and the region joining them spans 18 bases. The germline V gene yields MNHNS for CDR1 and SASEGT for CDR2.

This chain is built from TRBV6-1 and TRBJ2-1; TRBD1 is perhaps the D gene, given 6 matching bases. The material sequenced was PBMCs. This clonotype was obtained from a human donor in good health. Some clones in this sample may be carry-over from other donors' samples. The DNA is TGTGCCAGCAGTGAAGGGACAGCGGCGGGTCGTGAGTTCTTC. The encoded protein is CASSEGTAAGREFF.